These 14 T cell receptor beta chains were all obtained from the same sample, sequenced in a study of cytomegalovirus exposure and HLA in healthy donors. PCR primers comprised 60 Vbeta and 13 Jbeta primers. Using immunoSEQ multiplex PCR, the repertoire was profiled, and TCRdb retains in-frame clones only, with some absent. This table holds about 140,000 clones, 78% found once. Sequencing used PBMCs. All receptors come from a woman in her thirties or forties in good health and CMV-seropositive.

The rearrangement links TRBV4-1 to TRBJ1-3; 7 positions agree with TRBD1. Trimming removed 0 bases from V and 0 bases from J; junction bases left unmatched: 2. This CDR3 has 16 residues. Germline assignment: CDR1 MGHRA and CDR2 YSYEKL. CDR3 amino acids: CASSQDSGGSGNTIYF. The CDR3 region has the DNA TGCGCCAGCAGCCAAGATTCAGGGGGCTCTGGAAACACCATATATTTT.

The chain joins TRBV6-1 to TRBJ2-7; D gene unclear. Germline assignment: CDR1 MNHNS and CDR2 SASEGT. V was trimmed by 1 base and J by 4 bases, leaving 11 bases between them. The CDR3 contains 14 residues. CDR3 DNA: TGTGCCAGCAGTGAAGGAGCCGGGTTTTACGAGCAGTACTTC. Protein: CASSEGAGFYEQYF.

The chain combines TRBV5-1 with TRBJ2-2, with TRBD2 matching 10 bases. V lost 0 bases, J lost 8 bases, and 13 bases stayed unmatched. Germline V gene lookup returns CDR1 SGHRS and CDR2 YFSETQ. The CDR3 is 18 residues long. The DNA for the CDR3 is TGCGCCAGCAGCTTGGCACTAGGGCTAGCGGGAGAATCGGGGGAGCTGTTTTTT. As protein: CASSLALGLAGESGELFF. Drawing the rest from reference TRBV5-1 and TRBJ2-2, the complete variable domain is KAGVTQTPRYLIKTRGQQVTLSCSPISGHRSVSWYQQTPGQGLQFLFEYFSETQRNKGNFPGRFSGRQFSNSRSEMNVSTLELGDSALYLCASSLALGLAGESGELFFGEGSRLTVL.

The chain joins TRBV5-1 to TRBJ2-1; TRBD1 matches at 7 bases. Germline V gene lookup returns CDR1 SGHRS and CDR2 YFSETQ. There are 16 residues in the CDR3. V lost 6 bases to trimming and J lost 6 bases; unmatched junction nucleotides: 15. CDR3 region: CASTGQTGSIGNEQFF. CDR3 DNA: TGCGCCAGCACTGGACAGACAGGGAGTATAGGCAATGAGCAGTTCTTC.

This chain joins TRBV29-1 and TRBJ2-7; D possibly corresponds to TRBD2 (6 bases). Trimming pared 4 bases from V and 7 bases from J, leaving 17 bases between. The CDR3 sequence is 13 residues long. Germline V CDR1 and CDR2: SQVTM, ANQGSEA. CDR3 residues: CSVAGPGEVEQYF. The CDR3 DNA reads as TGCAGCGTTGCCGGGCCCGGGGAGGTGGAGCAGTACTTC.

The rearrangement uses TRBV4-1 and TRBJ2-7, with 8 bases identical to TRBD1. Germline V lookup: CDR1 MGHRA, CDR2 YSYEKL. This CDR3 comprises 14 residues. V lost 4 bases to trimming and J lost 0 bases; unmatched junction nucleotides: 2. DNA of the CDR3: TGCGCCAGCAGCCGAGGACAGGGCTCCTACGAGCAGTACTTC. It yields the protein CASSRGQGSYEQYF.

This clone was detected only a few times. The chain couples TRBV5-6 to TRBJ2-1; tentatively, D is TRBD2 (5 bases). V was cut by 4 bases and J by 16 bases, with 18 bases left in between. CDR3 size: 12 residues. Per germline, CDR1 SGHDT and CDR2 YYEEEE. The CDR3 protein is CASSGLKRSLFF. CDR3 in DNA: TGTGCCAGCAGCGGCCTAAAGCGGAGCCTCTTCTTC.

This chain links TRBV19 with TRBJ2-7, with D possibly TRBD1 on 6 matching bases. CDR1 is LNHDA, CDR2 SQIVND, per germline (reference sequence). The V end lost 10 bases, the J end lost 4 bases, and 11 bases lay between the germline ends. The CDR3 runs 11 residues. CDR3 protein: CATSDRYEQYF. CDR3 nucleotide sequence: TGTGCCACCTCAGACAGGTACGAGCAGTACTTC.

This clone was recorded a few times. This rearrangement joins TRBV18 to TRBJ2-7; D may be TRBD2 (6 bases). The V end lost 6 bases, the J end lost 1 base, and 16 bases lay between the germline ends. In germline, CDR1 is KGHSH, CDR2 LQKENI. There are 15 residues in the CDR3. This CDR3 reads CASSKGREGSYEQYF. DNA of the CDR3: TGTGCCAGCTCGAAGGGGCGGGAAGGGTCCTACGAGCAGTACTTC.

The gene calls are TRBV7-9 and TRBJ2-1, with a possible D match to TRBD2 (5 bases). Germline V gene data show CDR1 as SEHNR and CDR2 as FQNEAQ (reference sequence). Between the trimmed V and J ends, which lost 2 bases and 9 bases, there was a span of 17 bases. CDR3 length equals 15 residues. CDR3 loop: CASSLIPGSPGEQFF. CDR3 DNA: TGTGCCAGCAGCTTAATTCCGGGGTCTCCGGGTGAGCAGTTCTTC.

This clone showed up just once. V gene TRBV7-2 combines with J gene TRBJ2-1; TRBD2 might be the D (5 bases). The germline V gene has CDR1 SGHTA and CDR2 FQGNSA. V lost 1 base and J 6 bases, leaving 13 bases between the germline ends. The CDR3 sequence is 15 residues long. The CDR3 DNA is TGTGCCAGCAGCTTAGGACTATCGGCTCTCAATGAGCAGTTCTTC. Translated, it gives CASSLGLSALNEQFF.

The chain employs TRBV2 and TRBJ2-5; possibly TRBD1 for D (5 bases). This CDR3 is 14 amino acids long. V lost 7 bases, J lost 3 bases, and 15 bases lay in between. Germline V gives CDR1 SNHLY, CDR2 FYNNEI. The DNA of the CDR3 is TGTGCCAGCACCTTACCCACGGACAAAGAGACCCAGTACTTC. It translates to CASTLPTDKETQYF.

The V and J genes are TRBV6-6 and TRBJ2-2; TRBD2 is a possible D gene (5 bases). Per the germline V gene, CDR1 is MNHNY and CDR2 is SVGAGI (reference sequence). CDR3 length: 15 residues. Trimming stripped 6 bases from V and 3 bases from J, with 14 bases between. CDR3 sequence reads: CASRHLTSHTGELFF. For the CDR3, the DNA is TGTGCCAGCAGGCACCTTACTAGTCACACCGGGGAGCTGTTTTTT.

This sequence joins TRBV5-1 and TRBJ2-2; D uncertain. CDR1 is SGHRS and CDR2 is YFSETQ in the germline V gene. Trimming took off 3 bases at V and 8 bases at J, with 14 bases between the two ends. The CDR3 is 14 amino acids. In DNA, the CDR3 is TGCGCCAGCAGCTCCACATACGGGTCAGGGGAGCTGTTTTTT. This translates into CASSSTYGSGELFF.